These 27 T cell receptor beta chains were sequenced from one sample in a study of cytomegalovirus exposure and HLA in healthy donors. The PCR had 60 Vbeta and 13 Jbeta primers. Sequencing used immunoSEQ multiplex PCR; TCRdb keeps in-frame clones, though not all of them. The table lists 140,000 to 150,000 clones, 80% of them singletons. The sample comprised PBMCs. Receptors were obtained from a man aged 35 to 55 in good health and CMV-seronegative.

The chain joins TRBV7-2 to TRBJ2-1; 8 nucleotides line up with TRBD1. CDR3 length: 14 amino acids. Losses at the gene ends were 4 bases for V and 5 bases for J; bases not matched to a gene: 4. Per germline, CDR1 SGHTA and CDR2 FQGNSA. The CDR3 protein is CASSSQGADNEQFF. As DNA, the CDR3 is TGTGCCAGCAGCTCCCAGGGGGCAGACAATGAGCAGTTCTTC.

This clone has just one count. The chain has TRBV6-5 and TRBJ2-5, with 8 bases that match TRBD1. V was pared by 2 bases and J by 0 bases, with 5 bases of the junction left unmatched. CDR1 and CDR2 (germline): MNHEY, SVGAGI. This CDR3 has 16 amino acids. CDR3 sequence reads: CASSYGSRGHQETQYF. The CDR3 DNA follows: TGTGCCAGCAGTTACGGCAGCAGGGGGCACCAAGAGACCCAGTACTTC.

This chain connects TRBV5-5 to TRBJ2-5, with D unclear. This CDR3 contains 15 residues. Germline lookup yields CDR1 SGHKS and CDR2 YYEKEE (reference sequence). V was trimmed by 1 base and J by 5 bases, leaving 15 bases between them. The CDR3 here is CASSLSRLTVETQYF. The CDR3 coding sequence is TGTGCCAGCAGCTTGTCGAGGCTCACGGTGGAGACCCAGTACTTC.

With regard to this clone: At one end, the junction sequence differs from germline, possibly due to a read error. This chain uses TRBV5-1 with TRBJ1-5; D gene uncertain. In germline, CDR1 is SGHRS, CDR2 YFSETQ. The CDR3 extends over 14 amino acids. In DNA, the CDR3 is TGCGCCAGCCGTCTCGACCATAGCAATCAGCACCAGCATTTT. Translation: CASRLDHSNQHQHF.

This clone was picked up a small number of times. The chain employs TRBV28 and TRBJ2-3, with TRBD2 matching over 8 bases. CDR3 size: 16 residues. Germline V gene lookup returns CDR1 MDHEN and CDR2 SYDVKM. V was clipped by 5 bases and J by 4 bases; unmatched bases: 11. As DNA, the CDR3 is TGTGCCAGCAGTCTACACGGGGGACTAGTGGCAGATACGCAGTATTTT. It specifies CASSLHGGLVADTQYF.

This clone appeared once. The V and J genes are TRBV9 and TRBJ1-2; D is perhaps TRBD1 (6 bases). CDR1 is SGDLS, CDR2 YYNGEE, per germline. The length of the CDR3 is 15 residues. The V end was cut by 0 bases, the J end by 2 bases, with 11 bases between. The CDR3 coding sequence is TGTGCCAGCAGCGTAGACGGACAGTTAAACTATGGCTACACCTTC. This translates into CASSVDGQLNYGYTF.

The sample holds a few counts of this clone. This rearrangement joins TRBV10-3 to TRBJ1-1, with 9 bases lining up with TRBD1. J gave up 2 bases and V 3 bases, and 10 bases lay outside the gene matches. The length of the CDR3 is 17 residues. The germline V gene has CDR1 ENHRY and CDR2 SYGVKD. Here the CDR3 DNA reads TGTGCCATCAGTGACACTCTTTGGACAGGGGTCAACACTGAAGCTTTCTTT. Its protein is CAISDTLWTGVNTEAFF.

The rearrangement uses TRBV9 and TRBJ2-7, with D possibly matching TRBD1 (6 bases). Germline CDR1 reads SGDLS; CDR2 reads YYNGEE. V dropped 2 bases and J dropped 2 bases, with 11 bases sitting between them. The CDR3 is made up of 14 amino acids. CDR3: CASSVTDRTYEQYF. CDR3 DNA: TGTGCCAGCAGCGTCACAGACAGGACCTACGAGCAGTACTTC. Complete variable domain (other parts from reference TRBV9 and TRBJ2-7): DSGVTQTPKHLITATGQRVTLRCSPRSGDLSVYWYQQSLDQGLQFLIQYYNGEERAKGNILERFSAQQFPDLHSELNLSSLELGDSALYFCASSVTDRTYEQYFGPGTRLTVT.

The chain employs TRBV18 and TRBJ2-5; no reliable D call. In germline, CDR1 is KGHSH, CDR2 LQKENI. V was cut by 3 bases and J by 3 bases, with 5 bases left in between. The CDR3 loop spans 12 amino acids. The CDR3, as DNA: TGTGCCAGCTCACCTGAGGAAGAGACCCAGTACTTC. Its protein product is CASSPEEETQYF.

The V and J genes are TRBV9 and TRBJ1-1; D is unclear. This CDR3 comprises 14 residues. V dropped 4 bases and J dropped 5 bases, with 15 bases sitting between them. Germline CDR1 SGDLS, CDR2 YYNGEE. CDR3 coding DNA: TGTGCCAGCAGCTTCCAGGAGGGTGGGACTGAAGCTTTCTTT. This sequence encodes CASSFQEGGTEAFF.

V usage is TRBV7-2 and J usage is TRBJ2-3; TRBD1 matches at 7 bases. V lost 7 bases and J lost 1; bases outside the gene matches: 14. This CDR3 has 17 amino acids. Germline V CDR1 and CDR2: SGHTA, FQGNSA. CDR3 sequence (DNA): TGTGCCAGCACCATCCCCAGGGGGTTCCGGGGCACAGATACGCAGTATTTT. It codes for CASTIPRGFRGTDTQYF.

The V call is TRBV25-1, the J call TRBJ2-7, with 7 bases that match TRBD1. Germline values: CDR1 MGHDK, CDR2 SYGVNS. V lost 8 bases, J lost 3 bases, and 10 bases stayed unmatched. The CDR3 is 14 amino acids. The CDR3 is CASSRGGSLYEQYF. CDR3 in DNA: TGTGCCAGCTCGAGAGGGGGCAGCCTCTACGAGCAGTACTTC.

The chain has TRBV6-5 and TRBJ1-3; 8 bases line up with TRBD1. After removal of 5 bases from V and 0 bases from J, the junction contained 3 bases not matched to a gene. CDR1 MNHEY and CDR2 SVGAGI come from the germline V gene. The CDR3 runs to 15 residues. The CDR3 protein is CASSRGQASGNTIYF. CDR3 coding DNA: TGTGCCAGCAGTCGGGGACAGGCCTCTGGAAACACCATATATTTT.

As for this clone: This same CDR3 is encoded by further DNA sequences in the sample. The rearrangement uses TRBV7-9 and TRBJ1-1, with a possible D match to TRBD1 (5 bases). There are 15 residues in the CDR3. Germline CDR1 and CDR2: SEHNR and FQNEAQ (reference sequence). V dropped 0 bases and J dropped 1 base, with 9 bases sitting between them. The CDR3 coding sequence is TGTGCCAGCAGCTTAGCGGGGCAGGGGAACACTGAAGCTTTCTTT. Its translation is CASSLAGQGNTEAFF.

This chain connects TRBV27 to TRBJ2-7; the match to TRBD1 covers 9 bases. The CDR3 is 15 residues long. Germline lookup yields CDR1 MNHEY and CDR2 SMNVEV (reference sequence). The junction had 5 bases not matched to a gene; V was cut back by 0 bases and J by 5 bases. The CDR3: CASSLSTTGGHEQYF. The CDR3 DNA sequence: TGTGCCAGCAGTTTATCGACGACAGGGGGGCACGAGCAGTACTTC.

The V gene is TRBV7-2, the J gene TRBJ2-3, with 11 positions matching TRBD2. Germline CDR1 reads SGHTA; CDR2 reads FQGNSA. CDR3 length equals 16 residues. The J segment lost 0 bases and the V segment lost 4 bases, leaving 3 bases of the junction unmatched. The DNA for the CDR3 is TGTGCCAGCAGCTCTAGCGGGGGGAGCAGCACAGATACGCAGTATTTT. This encodes CASSSSGGSSTDTQYF.

The V and J genes are TRBV4-3 and TRBJ1-1; TRBD1 is a possible D gene (6 bases). The germline CDR1 and CDR2 sequences are LGHNA and YSLEER. CDR3 length: 13 residues. Trimming took 0 bases from V and 12 from J, leaving 14 bases between them. CDR3 in DNA: TGCGCCAGCAGCCAAGAGTCGTATGGGGGCCCTTTCTTT. Translated: CASSQESYGGPFF.

The CDR3 DNA reads as TGTGCCAGCAGCCCGCGTACCGGGACAGGTGCCTACGAGCAGTACTTC. The encoded protein is CASSPRTGTGAYEQYF. The V and J genes are TRBV7-9 and TRBJ2-7; TRBD1 matches at 8 bases. Germline CDR1 and CDR2: SEHNR and FQNEAQ (reference sequence). This CDR3 is 16 amino acids long. The ends lost 5 bases at V and 2 bases at J; junction bases unmatched: 11.

The chain couples TRBV6-1 to TRBJ1-5; the match to TRBD1 covers 7 bases. Germline assignment: CDR1 MNHNS and CDR2 SASEGT. This CDR3 has 15 amino acids. The V and J ends lost 1 base and 6 bases, in that order; junction bases with no gene match: 6. The CDR3 loop reads CASSEDRGRLQPQHF. For the CDR3, the DNA is TGTGCCAGCAGTGAAGACAGGGGAAGACTTCAGCCCCAGCATTTT.

The chain recombines TRBV5-1 with TRBJ2-3, with TRBD1 identical over 7 bases. This CDR3 contains 16 residues. CDR1 and CDR2 (germline): SGHRS, YFSETQ. V lost 4 bases and J lost 0; bases outside the gene matches: 8. The CDR3 protein is CASSALRGPSTDTQYF. The CDR3 DNA follows: TGCGCCAGCAGCGCCTTGAGGGGGCCCAGCACAGATACGCAGTATTTT. The variable domain in full, completed from reference TRBV5-1 and TRBJ2-3, reads KAGVTQTPRYLIKTRGQQVTLSCSPISGHRSVSWYQQTPGQGLQFLFEYFSETQRNKGNFPGRFSGRQFSNSRSEMNVSTLELGDSALYLCASSALRGPSTDTQYFGPGTRLTVL.

CDR3 bases: TGCGCCAGCAGCTTCGGACAGAACACCGGGGAGCTGTTTTTT. The encoded protein is CASSFGQNTGELFF. The chain joins TRBV5-1 to TRBJ2-2, with D possibly TRBD1 on 5 matching bases. Germline CDR1 reads SGHRS; CDR2 reads YFSETQ. V lost 2 bases and J lost 1, with 6 bases in between. The CDR3 covers 14 residues.

In its sample, this clone was seen once. The V and J genes are TRBV19 and TRBJ1-2; 9 bases agree with TRBD1. CDR1 is LNHDA and CDR2 is SQIVND in the germline V gene (reference sequence). The V and J ends lost 6 bases and 7 bases, in that order; junction bases with no gene match: 0. This CDR3 comprises 11 residues. CDR3 loop: CASRTGGGYTF. The CDR3 nucleotides read TGTGCCAGTAGGACAGGGGGTGGCTACACCTTC. Together with reference TRBV19 and TRBJ1-2, the CDR3 gives the full variable domain: DGGITQSPKYLFRKEGQNVTLSCEQNLNHDAMYWYRQDPGQGLRLIYYSQIVNDFQKGDIAEGYSVSREKKESFPLTVTSAQKNPTAFYLCASRTGGGYTFGSGTRLTVV.

J is TRBJ2-5 and V is TRBV5-1; 7 bases map to TRBD1. The ends lost 4 bases at V and 0 bases at J; junction bases unmatched: 3. In germline, CDR1 is SGHRS, CDR2 YFSETQ. This CDR3 has 14 residues. The CDR3 protein is CASSPGQYQETQYF. CDR3 bases: TGCGCCAGCAGCCCGGGACAGTACCAAGAGACCCAGTACTTC.

The sample holds one count of this clone. The gene calls are TRBV7-6 and TRBJ2-7; TRBD1 matches at 10 bases. Unmatched junction bases numbered 4, after V lost 0 bases and J lost 5 bases. The CDR3 has 15 residues. CDR1 SGHVS and CDR2 FNYEAQ come from the germline V gene. The CDR3 bases are TGTGCCAGCAGCTTAGCGGGGGACAGGGGTCACGAGCAGTACTTC. Amino acid sequence: CASSLAGDRGHEQYF.

The genes are TRBV18 and TRBJ1-1; D is undetermined. CDR1 KGHSH and CDR2 LQKENI come from the germline V gene. The CDR3 is made up of 16 amino acids. The germline V and J ends were trimmed by 0 bases and 1 base, with 12 bases remaining between them. The CDR3 coding sequence is TGTGCCAGCTCACCACCGCGGGCTGGAGGGAACACTGAAGCTTTCTTT. This codes for CASSPPRAGGNTEAFF.

The chain recombines TRBV11-2 with TRBJ1-4; D is possibly TRBD1 (6 bases). V dropped 2 bases and J dropped 5 bases, with 12 bases sitting between them. CDR3 length: 15 amino acids. The germline CDR1 and CDR2 sequences are SGHAT and FQNNGV. CDR3 sequence reads: CASSLFRGGNEKLFF. CDR3 DNA sequence: TGTGCCAGCAGCTTATTCAGGGGTGGGAATGAAAAACTGTTTTTT.

The genes are TRBV18 and TRBJ2-7; D remains ambiguous. Trimming pared 6 bases from V and 0 bases from J, leaving 12 bases between. This CDR3 spans 14 amino acids. Germline V CDR1 and CDR2: KGHSH, LQKENI. Here the CDR3 DNA reads TGTGCCAGCTCCACCTCCCAGGACTCCTACGAGCAGTACTTC. This gives the protein CASSTSQDSYEQYF.